One and the same sample provided the 15 T cell receptor beta chains below, sequenced in a study of T-cell reconstitution after alpha-beta-depleted transplantation in children. Whole-study results and caveats: The main origin of T-cell counts and diversity one year after transplant was newly produced T cells.

This sample's TCRbeta library carried unique molecular identifier barcodes. MiXCR was run by TCRdb on the PCR reads, yielding one entry per CDR3 protein. This table holds 250,000 to 300,000 distinct CDR3 sequences, roughly 7.8% found once. The antigens these receptors bind are not known. Material: peripheral blood, obtained 360 days after TCRalphabeta/CD19-depleted stem cell transplant. Receptor source: a female patient between 2 and 10 years old who had a stem cell transplant for Fanconi anemia, so the T cells may come from the graft donor.

This clonotype has more than one count but fewer than ten. The rearrangement joins TRBV9 to TRBJ2-5; 13 nucleotides align to TRBD2. The V gene end was trimmed by 3 bases and the J gene end by 2 bases; junction bases not matched to a gene: 4. The CDR3 contains 16 residues. Germline V lookup: CDR1 SGDLS, CDR2 YYNGEE. CDR3 DNA sequence: TGTGCCAGCAGCGAAACTAGCGGGAGGGTTCAAGAGACCCAGTACTTC. It yields the protein CASSETSGRVQETQYF.

The rearrangement links TRBV5-1 to TRBJ2-2; D gene unclear. Germline CDR1 and CDR2: SGHRS and YFSETQ. The CDR3 length is 14 residues. Trimming took 3 bases from V and 8 from J, leaving 14 bases between them. The CDR3 DNA reads as TGCGCCAGCAGCTCTCCCTGGTCAGCGGGGGAGCTGTTTTTT. Residues: CASSSPWSAGELFF.

This clonotype has a count of ten or more. The chain joins TRBV18 to TRBJ2-2; D gene ambiguous. Trimming took off 3 bases at V and 1 base at J, with 9 bases between the two ends. Germline V gives CDR1 KGHSH, CDR2 LQKENI. The CDR3 is made up of 15 amino acids. The CDR3 protein is CASSPRFGNTGELFF. In DNA, the CDR3 is TGTGCCAGCTCACCGCGATTTGGGAACACCGGGGAGCTGTTTTTT. Filled out from reference TRBV18 and TRBJ2-2, the complete variable domain reads NAGVMQNPRHLVRRRGQEARLRCSPMKGHSHVYWYRQLPEEGLKFMVYLQKENIIDESGMPKERFSAEFPKEGPSILRIQQVVRGDSAAYFCASSPRFGNTGELFFGEGSRLTVL.

This clonotype was detected many times. The chain couples TRBV7-9 to TRBJ1-1, with a tentative D call TRBD1 (6 bases). CDR1 is SEHNR and CDR2 is FQNEAQ in the germline V gene (reference sequence). The V end was cut by 3 bases, the J end by 0 bases, with 11 bases between. The CDR3 is 15 residues long. The CDR3 sequence: CASSFLQGMNTEAFF. Here the CDR3 DNA reads TGTGCCAGCAGCTTCCTACAGGGCATGAACACTGAAGCTTTCTTT.

This clonotype was seen at least ten times. The V gene is TRBV29-1, the J gene TRBJ1-1; possibly TRBD1 for D (6 bases). V was cut by 6 bases and J by 1 base, with 9 bases left in between. The CDR3 totals 12 residues. Germline V gene sequence: CDR1 SQVTM, CDR2 ANQGSEA. The CDR3 DNA follows: TGCAGCGTAACAGGGAAGAACACTGAAGCTTTCTTT. It yields the protein CSVTGKNTEAFF. Together with reference TRBV29-1 and TRBJ1-1, the CDR3 gives the full variable domain: SAVISQKPSRDICQRGTSLTIQCQVDSQVTMMFWYRQQPGQSLTLIATANQGSEATYESGFVIDKFPISRPNLTFSTLTVSNMSPEDSSIYLCSVTGKNTEAFFGQGTRLTVV.

This clonotype was counted ten times or more. The chain couples TRBV28 to TRBJ1-5; no clear D. The CDR3 spans 13 residues. V was cut by 7 bases and J by 4 bases, with 11 bases left in between. CDR1 and CDR2 from the germline V gene are MDHEN and SYDVKM. The CDR3 protein is CASTLTGNQPQHF. CDR3 bases: TGTGCCAGCACCCTTACTGGAAATCAGCCCCAGCATTTT. Combining the CDR3 with reference TRBV28 and TRBJ1-5 gives the whole variable domain DVKVTQSSRYLVKRTGEKVFLECVQDMDHENMFWYRQDPGLGLRLIYFSYDVKMKEKGDIPEGYSVSREKKERFSLILESASTNQTSMYLCASTLTGNQPQHFGDGTRLSIL.

This clonotype was counted ten times or more. This chain links TRBV28 with TRBJ2-1; D gene ambiguous. Germline-derived CDR1 and CDR2 are MDHEN and SYDVKM. The CDR3 contains 17 residues. The V and J ends lost 4 bases and 6 bases respectively, with 22 bases between them. The CDR3 DNA follows: TGTGCCAGCAGTTCCCCCTCGGTTGCTAGGTTTGGCAATGAGCAGTTCTTC. Its protein product is CASSSPSVARFGNEQFF. The full variable domain, its missing parts supplied by reference TRBV28 and TRBJ2-1, is DVKVTQSSRYLVKRTGEKVFLECVQDMDHENMFWYRQDPGLGLRLIYFSYDVKMKEKGDIPEGYSVSREKKERFSLILESASTNQTSMYLCASSSPSVARFGNEQFFGPGTRLTVL.

The sample holds many counts of this clonotype. The chain's CDR3 is CASSLPGQSYEQYF. The CDR3, as DNA: TGTGCCAGCAGCTTACCCGGACAGAGCTACGAGCAGTACTTC. The chain joins TRBV7-9 to TRBJ2-7; perhaps TRBD1 as D (6 bases). The CDR3 loop spans 14 amino acids. CDR1 is SEHNR and CDR2 is FQNEAQ in the germline V gene (reference sequence). V was pared by 2 bases and J by 3 bases, with 11 bases between. Filled out from reference TRBV7-9 and TRBJ2-7, the complete variable domain reads DTGVSQNPRHKITKRGQNVTFRCDPISEHNRLYWYRQTLGQGPEFLTYFQNEAQLEKSRLLSDRFSAERPKGSFSTLEIQRTEQGDSAMYLCASSLPGQSYEQYFGPGTRLTVT.

This clonotype was counted at least ten times. The genes are TRBV28 and TRBJ1-2; 8 positions match TRBD1. Losses at the gene ends were 2 bases for V and 8 bases for J; bases not matched to a gene: 7. In germline, CDR1 is MDHEN, CDR2 SYDVKM. The CDR3 extends over 14 amino acids. CDR3 in DNA: TGTGCCAGCAGTTTACCAGCCAGGGGGCTGGGCTACACCTTC. Translated, it gives CASSLPARGLGYTF.

For the CDR3, the DNA is TGTGCCAGCAGCCGTGATCGAGGCTACACCTTC. Its protein product is CASSRDRGYTF. The gene calls are TRBV28 and TRBJ1-2; D remains ambiguous. Germline V lookup: CDR1 MDHEN, CDR2 SYDVKM. Trimming took off 6 bases at V and 8 bases at J, with 10 bases between the two ends. The CDR3 is 11 residues long.

The V gene is TRBV4-1, the J gene TRBJ1-1; 7 bases map to TRBD1. V lost 4 bases and J lost 3; bases outside the gene matches: 5. From germline, CDR1 is MGHRA and CDR2 YSYEKL. This CDR3 is built from 14 residues. CDR3 bases: TGCGCCAGCAGCCCGGACAGGTTCGACACTGAAGCTTTCTTT. Translated, it gives CASSPDRFDTEAFF.

This clonotype was seen more than once but under ten times. The rearrangement joins TRBV20-1 to TRBJ2-5; 8 positions agree with TRBD1. V shed 5 bases and J 2 bases; nucleotides not matched to a gene: 4. CDR3 length: 13 amino acids. CDR1 is DFQATT, CDR2 SNEGSKA, per germline (reference sequence). The CDR3 spells CSAANRGQETQYF. For the CDR3, the DNA is TGCAGTGCTGCCAACAGGGGGCAAGAGACCCAGTACTTC.

This clonotype was counted between two and nine times. This chain connects TRBV3-1 to TRBJ2-5; perhaps TRBD2 as D (6 bases). The ends were cut back, 0 bases at V and 5 bases at J, with 13 bases in the middle. CDR1 is LGHDT, CDR2 YNNKEL, per germline (reference sequence). This CDR3 has 15 residues. In DNA, the CDR3 is TGTGCCAGCAGCCAAGATGGCGGGGCCCGGGAGACCCAGTACTTC. The encoded protein is CASSQDGGARETQYF.

In this sample, this clonotype turned up many times. The chain combines TRBV5-1 with TRBJ2-1; D possibly corresponds to TRBD2 (5 bases). V dropped 0 bases and J dropped 4 bases, with 11 bases sitting between them. The CDR3 length is 15 residues. Germline CDR1 SGHRS, CDR2 YFSETQ. In nucleotides, the CDR3 is TGCGCCAGCAGCTTGGCCCCTAGCCTTTACAATGAGCAGTTCTTC. Protein sequence: CASSLAPSLYNEQFF. The full variable domain, completed using reference TRBV5-1 and TRBJ2-1, is KAGVTQTPRYLIKTRGQQVTLSCSPISGHRSVSWYQQTPGQGLQFLFEYFSETQRNKGNFPGRFSGRQFSNSRSEMNVSTLELGDSALYLCASSLAPSLYNEQFFGPGTRLTVL.

In its sample, this clonotype was seen a few times. The rearrangement joins TRBV25-1 to TRBJ1-1, with no clear D. V was shortened by 6 bases and J by 10 bases, with 12 bases between the two germline ends. CDR1 and CDR2 (germline): MGHDK, SYGVNS. The CDR3 totals 11 residues. CDR3: CASRASSGAFF. As DNA, the CDR3 is TGTGCCAGCAGAGCCTCCTCGGGAGCTTTCTTT.